This is a list of T cell receptor beta chains from one sample in a study of control samples from healthy donors and cancer patients. Using immunoSEQ multiplex PCR, the repertoire was profiled, and TCRdb retains in-frame clones only, with some absent. The table lists 150,000 to 200,000 clones, 90% to 95% of them singletons. The sequencing sample was made of blood. The receptors come from a woman aged 30 to 39 in good health. Each CDR3 is given with its conserved first and last residue. Each record gives: D gene, V gene, CDR3 length, J gene, clone size, CDR3 DNA, CDR3 protein. The D gene is left open where the match is weak. Clone size is given for some rows only: seen once, a few or many times, or a class if the clone is expanded.

TRBD2	TRBV2	15	TRBJ2-1	NA	TGTGCCAGCAGTAGCAGGACTAGCGGGAGTACTGAGCAGTTCTTC	CASSSRTSGSTEQFF
NA	TRBV7-9	14	TRBJ1-6	NA	TGTGCCAGCAGCTTAGGAGGGGGTAATTCACCCCTCCACTTT	CASSLGGGNSPLHF
NA	TRBV30	13	TRBJ2-7	NA	TGTGCCTGGACTCGGGACACTTCCTACGAGCAGTACTTC	CAWTRDTSYEQYF
TRBD2	TRBV4-2	16	TRBJ2-3	NA	TGTGCCAGCAGCCAGACCGGGACTAGCGGCACAGATACGCAGTATTTT	CASSQTGTSGTDTQYF
TRBD1	TRBV7-9	16	TRBJ1-4	NA	TGTGCCAGCAGCTCACTCGGACAGGGGTCTAATGAAAAACTGTTTTTT	CASSSLGQGSNEKLFF
TRBD1	TRBV11-3	16	TRBJ2-5	NA	TGTGCCAGCAGCCCACAACCGACAGGGGGCGGGGAGACCCAGTACTTC	CASSPQPTGGGETQYF
NA	TRBV12-3/TRBV12-4	13	TRBJ1-5	once	TGTGCCAGCAGCGGACTTGACAATCAGCCCCAGCATTTT	CASSGLDNQPQHF
TRBD2	TRBV7-2	15	TRBJ2-7	NA	TGTGCCAGCAGCTTAAGGGCTAGCGGGATCTACGAGCAGTACTTC	CASSLRASGIYEQYF
TRBD1	TRBV5-1	14	TRBJ2-5	NA	TGCGCCAGCAGCTTGGCTACAGGGGGGGAGACCCAGTACTTC	CASSLATGGETQYF
TRBD2	TRBV5-6	15	TRBJ2-1	NA	TGTGCCAGCAGCTTTCGGACTAGCGGGAGGTATGAGCAGTTCTTC	CASSFRTSGRYEQFF
TRBD1	TRBV6-5	15	TRBJ1-3	NA	TGTGCCAGCAGCCAGGGGGCCTCCTCTGGAAACACCATATATTTT	CASSQGASSGNTIYF
TRBD1	TRBV14	17	TRBJ2-6	NA	TGTGCCAGCAGCCACCTAGACAGGGCCGCTGGGGCCAACGTCCTGACTTTC	CASSHLDRAAGANVLTF
NA	TRBV21-1	14	TRBJ1-1	NA	TGTGCCAGCAGCAAGACAGGGGGAAACACTGAAGCTTTCTTT	CASSKTGGNTEAFF
NA	TRBV6-1	12	TRBJ1-6	NA	TGTGCCAGCAGCGAAAACAATTCACCCCTCCACTTT	CASSENNSPLHF
NA	TRBV5-1	14	TRBJ2-4	NA	TGCGCCAGCAGCTCGACATTAGCCAAAAACATTCAGTACTTC	CASSSTLAKNIQYF
NA	TRBV7-2	16	TRBJ1-5	few	TGTGCCAGCAGCTTTACAGGGCGATATAGCAATCAGCCCCAGCATTTT	CASSFTGRYSNQPQHF